There are a few counts of the clone carrying this TCR beta chain. Antigen specificity is unknown. This sample was taken from a study of T cells in Graves' hyperthyroidism and ophthalmopathy. Trimming cost V 1 base and J 2 bases, with 8 bases left between them. The CDR3 extends over 14 amino acids. CDR1 KGHSH and CDR2 LQKENI come from the germline V gene. Diagnostic decisions used clinical symptoms, serum thyroxine and TRAb, thyroid ultrasound and orbital computed tomography. Cells are PBMCs isolated from about 10 ml of fresh blood. Researchers amplified the TCR beta CDR3 regions from RNA transcripts. A set of HTBI primers served as the primers for a first-round RT-PCR of the TCR CDR3. One entry per CDR3 protein results from TCRdb running MiXCR on the multiplex PCR reads. The table lists 370,000 or so distinct CDR3 sequences, approximately 25% of them singletons. Overall study findings and caveats: Among thyroid clonotypes expanded above 0.001, most also appeared in blood. Classification by a 13 V-J model distinguished ophthalmopathy from stable hyperthyroidism.

The J gene is TRBJ2-5, the V gene TRBV18; a possible D gene is TRBD1 (5 bases). The sample taken for sequencing was blood. The sequence came from a man aged 45-65 years with Graves' hyperthyroidism. The CDR3 is CASSPLPGQETQYF. The CDR3 bases are TGTGCCAGCTCACCACTTCCAGGGCAAGAGACCCAGTACTTC. The full variable domain, in which reference TRBV18 and TRBJ2-5 provide the parts outside the CDR3, is NAGVMQNPRHLVRRRGQEARLRCSPMKGHSHVYWYRQLPEEGLKFMVYLQKENIIDESGMPKERFSAEFPKEGPSILRIQQVVRGDSAAYFCASSPLPGQETQYFGPGTRLLVL.